The 3 T cell receptor beta chains below were found in one sample sequenced in a study of graft-versus-host responses after intestinal transplantation. The method was immunoSEQ multiplex PCR; TCRdb's version includes in-frame clones alone and lacks a portion of them. The top ten clones hold nearly 2.5% of a sample with 70,000 to 75,000 clones, around 92% of them seen once. No antigen has been assigned to these receptors. Source: unstimulated CD8+ T cells sorted from spleen or lymph node cells, taken before intestinal transplant. The receptor set was obtained from a human donor who received an intestinal transplant.

The genes are TRBV9 and TRBJ2-1; 8 bases map to TRBD1. This CDR3 comprises 15 residues. In germline, CDR1 is SGDLS, CDR2 YYNGEE. Trimming cost V 3 bases and J 5 bases; bases outside gene matches: 7. The CDR3 loop reads CASSGTGTGNNEQFF. Here the CDR3 DNA reads TGTGCCAGCAGCGGAACCGGGACAGGAAACAATGAGCAGTTCTTC.

Note on this clone: The same CDR3 also results from other DNA sequences found in this sample. V and J are TRBV2 and TRBJ2-7; D might be TRBD1 (5 bases). The length of the CDR3 is 11 residues. Trimming left V 5 bases short and J 4 bases short, with 6 bases between. The germline gives CDR1 SNHLY, CDR2 FYNNEI. The CDR3 protein is CASSQGYEQYF. The CDR3 DNA reads TGTGCCAGCAGTCAGGGTTACGAGCAGTACTTC.

This sequence joins TRBV6-6 and TRBJ2-5; TRBD2 matches 11 bases. The germline V gene has CDR1 MNHNY and CDR2 SVGAGI (reference sequence). The CDR3 has 14 amino acids. V shed 5 bases and J 9 bases; nucleotides not matched to a gene: 8. CDR3 region: CASSNSGGAIAQYF. The CDR3, as DNA: TGTGCCAGCAGTAATAGCGGGGGGGCCATCGCCCAGTACTTC.